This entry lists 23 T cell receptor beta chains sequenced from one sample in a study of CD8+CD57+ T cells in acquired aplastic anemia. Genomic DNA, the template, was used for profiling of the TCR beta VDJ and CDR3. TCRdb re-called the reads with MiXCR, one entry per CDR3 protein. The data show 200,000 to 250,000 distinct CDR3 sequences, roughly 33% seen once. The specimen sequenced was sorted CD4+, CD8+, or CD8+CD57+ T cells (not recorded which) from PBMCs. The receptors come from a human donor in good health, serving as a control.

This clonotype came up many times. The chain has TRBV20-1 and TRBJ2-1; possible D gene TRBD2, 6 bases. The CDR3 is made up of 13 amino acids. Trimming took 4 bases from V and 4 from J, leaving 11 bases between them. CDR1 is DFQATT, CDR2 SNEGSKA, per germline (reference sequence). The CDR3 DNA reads TGCAGTGCTAAGGGCGGGAAGTACAATGAGCAGTTCTTC. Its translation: CSAKGGKYNEQFF.

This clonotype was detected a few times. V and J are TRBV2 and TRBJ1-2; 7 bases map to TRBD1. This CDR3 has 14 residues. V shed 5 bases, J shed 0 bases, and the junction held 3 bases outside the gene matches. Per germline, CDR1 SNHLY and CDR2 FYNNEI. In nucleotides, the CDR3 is TGTGCCAGCAGTATAGGGACAGCTAACTATGGCTACACCTTC. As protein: CASSIGTANYGYTF.

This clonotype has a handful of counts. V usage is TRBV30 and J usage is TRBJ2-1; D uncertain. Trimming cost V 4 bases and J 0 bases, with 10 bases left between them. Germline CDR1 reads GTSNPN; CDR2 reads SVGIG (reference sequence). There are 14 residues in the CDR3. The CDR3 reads CAWTWGNSYNEQFF. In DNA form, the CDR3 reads TGTGCCTGGACCTGGGGAAACTCCTACAATGAGCAGTTCTTC.

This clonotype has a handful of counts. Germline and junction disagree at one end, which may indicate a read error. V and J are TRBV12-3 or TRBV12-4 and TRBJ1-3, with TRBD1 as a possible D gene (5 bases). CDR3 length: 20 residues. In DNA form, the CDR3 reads TGTGCCAGCAGCTTAGCGCTAATTGTCATCGCAGGGACTTTTGGAAACACCATATATTTT. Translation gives CASSLALIVIAGTFGNTIYF.

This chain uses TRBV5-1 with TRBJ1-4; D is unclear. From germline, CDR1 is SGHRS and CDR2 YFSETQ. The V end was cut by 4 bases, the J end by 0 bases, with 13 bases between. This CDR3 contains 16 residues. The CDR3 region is CASSPLTAATNEKLFF. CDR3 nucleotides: TGCGCCAGCAGCCCGTTGACTGCCGCAACTAATGAAAAACTGTTTTTT.

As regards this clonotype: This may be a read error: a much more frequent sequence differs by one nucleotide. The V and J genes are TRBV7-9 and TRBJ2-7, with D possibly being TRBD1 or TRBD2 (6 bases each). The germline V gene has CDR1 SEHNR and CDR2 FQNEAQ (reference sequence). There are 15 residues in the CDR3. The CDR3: CTSSLGGGQTYEQYF. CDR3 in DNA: TGTACCAGCAGCTTAGGGGGAGGTCAAACCTACGAGCAGTACTTC.

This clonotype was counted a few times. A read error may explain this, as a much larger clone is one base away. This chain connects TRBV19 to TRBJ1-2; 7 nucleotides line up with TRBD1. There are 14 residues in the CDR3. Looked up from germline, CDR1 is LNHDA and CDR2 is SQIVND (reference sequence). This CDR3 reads CTSSKDREPYGYTF. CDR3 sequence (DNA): TGTACCAGTAGTAAAGACAGGGAACCCTATGGCTACACCTTC.

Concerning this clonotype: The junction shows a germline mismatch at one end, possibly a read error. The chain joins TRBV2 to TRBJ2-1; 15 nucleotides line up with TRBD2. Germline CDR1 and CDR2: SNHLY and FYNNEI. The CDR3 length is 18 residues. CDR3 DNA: TGTGCCAGCAGTGCTCGTCCCGGGACTAGCGGGGGGTACAGTGAGCAGTTCTTC. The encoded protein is CASSARPGTSGGYSEQFF.

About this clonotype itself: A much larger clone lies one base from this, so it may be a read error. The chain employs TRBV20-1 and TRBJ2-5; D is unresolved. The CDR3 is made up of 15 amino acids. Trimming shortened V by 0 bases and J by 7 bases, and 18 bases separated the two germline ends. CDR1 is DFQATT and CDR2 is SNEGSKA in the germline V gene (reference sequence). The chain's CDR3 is CSAREGRDWKGTQYF. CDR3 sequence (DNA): TGCAGTGCTAGAGAGGGAAGGGATTGGAAAGGGACCCAGTACTTC.

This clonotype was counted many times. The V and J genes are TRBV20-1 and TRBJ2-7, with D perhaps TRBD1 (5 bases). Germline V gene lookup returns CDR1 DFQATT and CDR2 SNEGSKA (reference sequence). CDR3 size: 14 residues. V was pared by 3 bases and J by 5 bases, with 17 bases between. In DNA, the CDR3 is TGCAGTGCTAGTCTCGGCAGGGCCAGGGACGAGCAGTACTTC. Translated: CSASLGRARDEQYF.

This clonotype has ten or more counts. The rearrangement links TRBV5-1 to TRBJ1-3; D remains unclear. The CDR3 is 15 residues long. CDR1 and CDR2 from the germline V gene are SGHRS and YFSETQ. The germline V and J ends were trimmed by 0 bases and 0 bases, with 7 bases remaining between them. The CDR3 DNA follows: TGCGCCAGCAGCTTGGAGGGTCACTCTGGAAACACCATATATTTT. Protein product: CASSLEGHSGNTIYF. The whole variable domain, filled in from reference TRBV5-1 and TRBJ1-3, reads KAGVTQTPRYLIKTRGQQVTLSCSPISGHRSVSWYQQTPGQGLQFLFEYFSETQRNKGNFPGRFSGRQFSNSRSEMNVSTLELGDSALYLCASSLEGHSGNTIYFGEGSWLTVV.

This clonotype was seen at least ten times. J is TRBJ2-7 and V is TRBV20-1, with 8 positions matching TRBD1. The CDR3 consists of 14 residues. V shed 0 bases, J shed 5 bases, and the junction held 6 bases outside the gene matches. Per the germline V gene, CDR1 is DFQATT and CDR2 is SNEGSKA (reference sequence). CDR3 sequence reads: CSARDPDRDHEQYF. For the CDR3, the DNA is TGCAGTGCTAGAGATCCGGACAGGGACCACGAGCAGTACTTC.

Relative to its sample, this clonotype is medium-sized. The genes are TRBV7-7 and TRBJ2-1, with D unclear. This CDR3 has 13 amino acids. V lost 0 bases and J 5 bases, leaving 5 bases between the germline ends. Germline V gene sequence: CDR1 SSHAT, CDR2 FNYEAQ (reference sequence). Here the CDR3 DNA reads TGTGCCAGCAGCTTAGCGCCGGACAATGAGCAGTTCTTC. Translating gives CASSLAPDNEQFF. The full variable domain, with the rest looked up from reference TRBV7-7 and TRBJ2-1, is GAGVSQSPRYKVTKRGQDVTLRCDPISSHATLYWYQQALGQGPEFLTYFNYEAQPDKSGLPSDRFSAERPEGSISTLTIQRTEQRDSAMYRCASSLAPDNEQFFGPGTRLTVL.

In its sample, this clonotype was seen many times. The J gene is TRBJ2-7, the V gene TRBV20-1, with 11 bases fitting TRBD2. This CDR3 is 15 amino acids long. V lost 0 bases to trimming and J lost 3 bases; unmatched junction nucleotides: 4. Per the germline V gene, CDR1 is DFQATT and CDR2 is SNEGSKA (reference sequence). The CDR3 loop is CSARDPTSGIYEQYF. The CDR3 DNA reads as TGCAGTGCTAGAGATCCGACTAGCGGGATCTACGAGCAGTACTTC.

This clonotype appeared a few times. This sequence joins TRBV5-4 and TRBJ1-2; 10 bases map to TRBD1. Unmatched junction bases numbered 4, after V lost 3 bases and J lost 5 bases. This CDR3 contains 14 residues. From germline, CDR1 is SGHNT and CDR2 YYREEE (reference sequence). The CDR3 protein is CASSSAGQGYGYTF. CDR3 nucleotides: TGTGCCAGCAGCTCCGCGGGACAGGGGTATGGCTACACCTTC. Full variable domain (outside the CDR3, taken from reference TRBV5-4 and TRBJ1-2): ETGVTQSPTHLIKTRGQQVTLRCSSQSGHNTVSWYQQALGQGPQFIFQYYREEENGRGNFPPRFSGLQFPNYSSELNVNALELDDSALYLCASSSAGQGYGYTFGSGTRLTVV.

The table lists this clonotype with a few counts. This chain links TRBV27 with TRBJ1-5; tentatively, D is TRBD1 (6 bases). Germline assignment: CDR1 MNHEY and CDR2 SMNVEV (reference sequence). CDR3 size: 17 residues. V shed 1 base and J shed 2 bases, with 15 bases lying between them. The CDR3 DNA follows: TGTGCCAGCAGTTTATGGGGGGGGCCGAGTGGCAATCAGCCCCAGCATTTT. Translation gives CASSLWGGPSGNQPQHF.

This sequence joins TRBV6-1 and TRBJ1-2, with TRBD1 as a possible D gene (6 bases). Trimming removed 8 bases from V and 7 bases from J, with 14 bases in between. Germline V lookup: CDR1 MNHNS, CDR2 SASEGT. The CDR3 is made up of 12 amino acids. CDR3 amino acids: CASGGRGSGYTF. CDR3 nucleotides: TGTGCCAGCGGGGGGCGGGGGTCTGGCTACACCTTC.

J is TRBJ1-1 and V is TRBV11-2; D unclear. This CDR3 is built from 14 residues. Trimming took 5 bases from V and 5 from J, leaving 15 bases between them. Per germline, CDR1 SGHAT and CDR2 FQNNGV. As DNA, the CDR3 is TGTGCCAGCAGCCCTAATTCGGGCGGGACTGAAGCTTTCTTT. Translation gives CASSPNSGGTEAFF.

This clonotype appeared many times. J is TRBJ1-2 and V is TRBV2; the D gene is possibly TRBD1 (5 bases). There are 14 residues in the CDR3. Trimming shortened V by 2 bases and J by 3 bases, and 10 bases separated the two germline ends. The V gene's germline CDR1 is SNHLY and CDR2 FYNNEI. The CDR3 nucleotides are TGTGCCAGCAGTGAATACACAGGAGACTATGGCTACACCTTC. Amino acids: CASSEYTGDYGYTF.

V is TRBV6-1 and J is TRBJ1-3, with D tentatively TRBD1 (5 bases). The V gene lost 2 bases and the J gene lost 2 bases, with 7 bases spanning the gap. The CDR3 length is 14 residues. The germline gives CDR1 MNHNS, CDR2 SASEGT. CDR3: CASSEIGAGNTIYF. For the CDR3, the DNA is TGTGCCAGCAGTGAAATAGGGGCTGGAAACACCATATATTTT.

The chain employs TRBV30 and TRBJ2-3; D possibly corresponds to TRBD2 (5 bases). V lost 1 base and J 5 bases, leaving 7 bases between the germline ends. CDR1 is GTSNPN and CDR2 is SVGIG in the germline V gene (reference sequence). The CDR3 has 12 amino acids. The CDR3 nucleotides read TGTGCCTGGAGTGGGAGGATAGATACGCAGTATTTT. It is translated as CAWSGRIDTQYF.

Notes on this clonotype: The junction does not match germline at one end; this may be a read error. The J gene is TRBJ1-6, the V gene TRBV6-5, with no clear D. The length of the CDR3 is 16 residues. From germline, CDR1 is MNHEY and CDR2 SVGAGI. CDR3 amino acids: CASSYGLRPNNSPPHF. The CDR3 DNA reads TGTGCCAGCAGTTATGGACTGCGGCCGAATAATTCACCCCCCCACTTT.

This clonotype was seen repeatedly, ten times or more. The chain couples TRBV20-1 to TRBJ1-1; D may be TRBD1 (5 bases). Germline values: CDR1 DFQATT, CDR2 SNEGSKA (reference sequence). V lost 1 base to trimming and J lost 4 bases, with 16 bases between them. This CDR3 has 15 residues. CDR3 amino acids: CSARGFPGLSTEAFF. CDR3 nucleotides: TGCAGTGCTAGAGGCTTCCCGGGACTGAGCACTGAAGCTTTCTTT.